These 10 T cell receptor beta chains originate from one sample sequenced in a study of T cell responses to AZD1222 COVID-19 vaccine. Sequencing was performed with immunoSEQ multiplex PCR; in TCRdb, only in-frame clones are kept and a portion is missing. This sample has about 140,000 clones, with around 90% found just once. The starting material was peripheral blood, obtained on day 0 of AZD1222 vaccination. The receptors here all came from an adult in good health.

V is TRBV30 and J is TRBJ2-2, with TRBD2 as a possible D gene (5 bases). Between the trimmed V and J ends, which lost 0 bases and 8 bases, there was a span of 22 bases. The CDR3 has 17 residues. Germline V lookup: CDR1 GTSNPN, CDR2 SVGIG (reference sequence). The CDR3, as DNA: TGTGCCTGGAGTGTAGGTTTCCAGCGGAGATTATCGGGGGAGCTGTTTTTT. Its protein product is CAWSVGFQRRLSGELFF.

The chain recombines TRBV6-2 or TRBV6-3 with TRBJ1-1, with no clear D. The CDR3 has 16 residues. Trimming stripped 2 bases from V and 3 bases from J, with 16 bases between. Germline V gene data show CDR1 as MNHEY and CDR2 as SVGEGT. The CDR3 sequence is CASSYPANASDTEAFF. CDR3 bases: TGTGCCAGCAGTTACCCCGCTAACGCCTCGGACACTGAAGCTTTCTTT.

This clone came up once. The chain is built from TRBV5-1 and TRBJ1-4; the match to TRBD1 covers 7 bases. Unmatched junction bases numbered 7, after V lost 3 bases and J lost 8 bases. The CDR3 spans 14 residues. Germline V CDR1 and CDR2: SGHRS, YFSETQ. For the CDR3, the DNA is TGCGCCAGCAGCTCACTTGACAGGGAGGAAAAACTGTTTTTT. Translating it yields CASSSLDREEKLFF.

The rearrangement links TRBV12-5 to TRBJ2-5, with 7 bases that match TRBD2. CDR1 is LGHNT, CDR2 FRNRAP, per germline. The CDR3 runs 16 residues. The ends lost 5 bases at V and 5 bases at J; junction bases unmatched: 14. This CDR3 is CASGPGRTRGGETQYF. CDR3 DNA sequence: TGTGCTAGTGGTCCTGGTCGGACTCGGGGAGGGGAGACCCAGTACTTC.

This chain connects TRBV25-1 to TRBJ2-1; D is uncertain. Trimming shortened V by 4 bases and J by 7 bases, and 14 bases separated the two germline ends. Germline V gene data show CDR1 as MGHDK and CDR2 as SYGVNS. The CDR3 loop spans 14 amino acids. The CDR3 region has the DNA TGTGCCAGCAGTGTCGGAGCTCTTTCTAATGAGCAGTTCTTC. Its translation: CASSVGALSNEQFF.

The rearrangement uses TRBV25-1 and TRBJ2-7; 7 nucleotides align to TRBD1. V shed 6 bases and J 3 bases; nucleotides not matched to a gene: 5. Germline V gene sequence: CDR1 MGHDK, CDR2 SYGVNS. The CDR3 length is 13 residues. Written as DNA, the CDR3 is TGTGCCAGCAGCTGGACAGGTGTCTACGAGCAGTACTTC. Translated: CASSWTGVYEQYF.

The genes are TRBV28 and TRBJ1-2; 10 bases fit TRBD1. Trimming at V came to 3 bases and at J to 5 bases, leaving 3 bases not matched to a gene. CDR3 length equals 14 residues. The germline gives CDR1 MDHEN, CDR2 SYDVKM. The CDR3 nucleotides read TGTGCCAGCAGTTTGGGACAGGGGAGGTATGGCTACACCTTC. Amino acid sequence: CASSLGQGRYGYTF.

J is TRBJ1-2 and V is TRBV5-4, with 7 bases fitting TRBD1. The junction had 6 bases not matched to a gene; V was cut back by 0 bases and J by 4 bases. The CDR3 contains 15 residues. Germline V gene lookup returns CDR1 SGHNT and CDR2 YYREEE (reference sequence). CDR3 amino acids: CASSLGSGTAYGYTF. The CDR3 bases are TGTGCCAGCAGCTTGGGATCCGGGACAGCCTATGGCTACACCTTC.

This clone was seen a handful of times. V is TRBV5-6 and J is TRBJ1-2; 8 bases fit TRBD1. CDR1 and CDR2 from the germline V gene are SGHDT and YYEEEE. V gave up 3 bases and J gave up 5 bases; unmatched junction bases: 3. This CDR3 region has 13 residues. The CDR3 reads CASSSDREYGYTF. In DNA form, the CDR3 reads TGTGCCAGCAGCTCGGACAGGGAGTATGGCTACACCTTC.

This chain links TRBV6-5 with TRBJ2-7; TRBD2 matches at 7 bases. From germline, CDR1 is MNHEY and CDR2 SVGAGI. V shed 0 bases and J 2 bases; nucleotides not matched to a gene: 4. The CDR3 extends over 15 amino acids. CDR3 sequence (DNA): TGTGCCAGCAGTTACTCGGGGGAGGGTCCCTACGAGCAGTACTTC. Protein product: CASSYSGEGPYEQYF.